This TCR beta chain was profiled in a study of T-cell memory formation after mild COVID-19 (dated by TCRdb to about 2021). A note on the overall study: TCR sequence clusters from the two donors were largely donor specific. In two donors, T-cell clones that expanded and contracted after mild COVID-19 were tracked by sequencing TCRalpha and TCRbeta repertoires over time. Two young, previously healthy adult volunteers, one female and one male, were included in the cohort. Findings and caveats that apply to the study as a whole: Some responding clones were found in pre-infection memory, which suggests that pre-existing cross-reactive memory T cells took part in the SARS-CoV-2 response. Contracting CD4+ clones appeared mostly in the CM and EM memory subsets, whereas CD8+ clones were enriched in EMRA. From day 15 to 85, contracting clones showed balanced CD4/CD8 phenotypes, whereas a second wave of clones that expanded from day 15 to 37 leaned towards CD4+. SARS-CoV-2 specificity of the second-wave clones peaking on day 37 was not confirmed. The study included only a couple of mild cases, and larger cohorts that include severe cases with pre-infection samples were judged to be necessary.

PBMCs were isolated by Ficoll-Paque density gradient centrifugation. To note about this clonotype: The antigen it binds to is not known. Base quality data are lacking; no much larger clone is found one base away.

Inclusive of the bounding cysteine and phenylalanine, the CDR3 is 14 residues long. The retained sequence is limited to the CDR3, 42 bases, with the frame set at the first base. From a lookup of the germline V gene (reference sequence), CDR1 and CDR2 are DFQATT and SNEGSKA. Sequencing relied on an Illumina NovaSeq 6000. cDNA libraries for TCRalpha and TCRbeta were prepared by 5'RACE using constant-segment primers, with sample barcodes and unique molecular identifiers added. RNA was extracted from every sample with Trizol reagent. Library amplification was performed in two PCR steps, and a second sample barcode and Illumina TruSeq adapters were introduced in the second step. Sequencing of the libraries was done on an Illumina NovaSeq, producing 2 x 150 bp paired-end reads. In the authors' own workflow: The reads were demultiplexed and collapsed into UMI-guided consensus sequences using migec v1.2.7. Using mixcr v2.1.11, the UMI consensuses were aligned to TRA and TRB V and J templates and assembled into clonotypes. A clonotype was counted as expanded or contracted only if both edgeR and NoisET called the change significant, with noise models trained on biological replicates. For edgeR calls, a false discovery rate-adjusted p below 0.01 and a log2 fold-change threshold of 1 were applied. As an exploratory analysis of dynamics, PCA with hierarchical clustering was applied to max-normalized trajectories of the 1000 most abundant clonotypes. The CD4 or CD8 phenotype of responding clones was assigned using the separately sequenced CD4+ and CD8+ repertoires. Through fastp at Q25 and MiXCR, TCRdb rebuilt clones from the public reads, retaining in-frame beta chains. One record per CDR3 amino acid sequence lists the most common genes and DNA. TCRdb, rather than the study authors, made the V and J calls. The sample records tens of thousands of distinct CDR3 sequences, 16% of which are singletons. The ten largest make up roughly 1.3% of the sample.

The chain was built from TRBV20-1 and TRBJ1-4; TRBD1 lines up with 8 middle nucleotides. The sample was PBMCs or a T cell subset sorted from them (not recorded which). The receptor was derived from an adult who had mild COVID-19 (a few samples of this study predate the infection). The sample titles of this study are shuffled in the database, so cell type and time point are left out. The DNA sequence is given as TGCAGCTCCTCGGTGACAGGGGTTGACGAAAAACTGTTTTTT. Translated, this is CSSSVTGVDEKLFF.